The sequence of this TCR beta chain was determined in a study of vaccination effects on CD4 cells after COVID-19. Findings of the study overall: The authors studied few convalescent patients and collected no early post-infection timepoints. Clones arising from infection and from vaccination showed marked clonal contraction late after vaccination.

This clone has only one observation. Its antigen is undetermined. V was cut by 5 bases and J by 6 bases, with 17 bases left in between. In germline, CDR1 is SGHRS, CDR2 YFSETQ. This CDR3 comprises 14 residues. Sequencing in the ViraFEST assay came after antigen-specific CD4+ T cells had been expanded with viral peptide pools, which were used to stimulate PBMC. The culture ran for 10 to 11 days, and then CD4+ T cells were isolated. The study found no prior SARS-CoV-2 infection in the vaccine recipients, who tested negative for nucleocapsid antibodies. PBMC were cultured at around 2 million per well with 9 to 10 IU/ml IL-2 and around 9 ug/ml peptides. Days 3 and 7 saw half the medium replaced with IL-2 medium. The repertoire was sequenced with immunoSEQ multiplex PCR; TCRdb's copy has only in-frame clones and lacks some. This sample has 25,000 to 35,000 clones, with over 70% found just once.

The origin of this receptor is a human donor who received a COVID-19 vaccine. The V gene is TRBV5-1, the J gene TRBJ1-1, with a weak D call TRBD1 (5 bases). The source material was CD4+ T cells from PBMCs cultured with SARS-CoV-2 spike peptides, sampled before COVID-19 vaccination. The CDR3 protein is CASRGVQGVPEAFF. The DNA of the CDR3 is TGCGCCAGCAGGGGAGTACAAGGGGTACCTGAAGCTTTCTTT.